A single sample is the source of the 10 T cell receptor beta chains below, sequenced in a study of cytomegalovirus exposure and HLA in healthy donors. Researchers ran the PCR with 60 Vbeta and 13 Jbeta primers. Measured with immunoSEQ multiplex PCR; TCRdb has only the in-frame clones, and not every one. In the table there are some 190,000 clones, about 83% of which are singletons. What was sequenced was PBMCs. These receptors all stem from a man aged 35 to 55 in good health and CMV-seropositive.

The chain combines TRBV27 with TRBJ2-7; D perhaps matches TRBD2 (5 bases). Germline V CDR1 and CDR2: MNHEY, SMNVEV (reference sequence). The CDR3 totals 13 residues. V was shortened by 3 bases and J by 3 bases, with 9 bases between the two germline ends. CDR3 sequence reads: CASSLGSGYEQYF. As DNA, the CDR3 is TGTGCCAGCAGTTTGGGGAGCGGCTACGAGCAGTACTTC.

This clone is a singleton in its sample. The CDR3 sequence: CASSVQGADTQYF. The CDR3 coding sequence is TGTGCCAGCAGTGTACAGGGGGCAGATACGCAGTATTTT. The genes are TRBV2 and TRBJ2-3; 8 nucleotides match TRBD1. The V gene's germline CDR1 is SNHLY and CDR2 FYNNEI. This CDR3 has 13 amino acids. The V segment lost 4 bases and the J segment 4 bases; nucleotides outside the gene matches: 1.

The chain links TRBV5-6 to TRBJ2-7, with TRBD2 identical over 10 bases. This CDR3 is built from 14 residues. CDR1 is SGHDT and CDR2 is YYEEEE in the germline V gene. After removal of 4 bases from V and 2 bases from J, the junction contained 3 bases not matched to a gene. The CDR3 here is CASSQSGRAYEQYF. CDR3 DNA sequence: TGTGCCAGCAGCCAGAGCGGGAGGGCCTACGAGCAGTACTTC.

With regard to this clone: Different DNA sequences within this sample yield the same CDR3. The chain combines TRBV7-9 with TRBJ2-1; TRBD2 agrees at 10 bases. Germline V lookup: CDR1 SEHNR, CDR2 FQNEAQ (reference sequence). The ends lost 6 bases at V and 4 bases at J; junction bases unmatched: 9. The CDR3 spans 16 residues. Written as DNA, the CDR3 is TGTGCCAGCAGTCCACAACTAGCGGGACCTTACAATGAGCAGTTCTTC. Translated: CASSPQLAGPYNEQFF.

V gene TRBV5-3 combines with J gene TRBJ2-7; tentative D call: TRBD1 (6 bases). TRBV5-3 is treated as an ORF (open reading frame) with a function not yet certain. CDR3 length: 15 amino acids. V lost 0 bases and J 4 bases, leaving 14 bases between the germline ends. In DNA form, the CDR3 reads TGTGCCAGAAGCTTGGGGGGGCGCCTCGGGTACGAGCAGTACTTC. Protein sequence: CARSLGGRLGYEQYF.

This chain uses TRBV19 with TRBJ1-5; TRBD1 matches 10 bases. The CDR3 runs to 15 residues. V trimming: 3 bases; J trimming: 7 bases; junction bases outside the gene matches: 6. CDR1 and CDR2 from the germline V gene are LNHDA and SQIVND (reference sequence). The CDR3 is CASSISGTGVQPQHF. CDR3 nucleotides: TGTGCCAGTAGTATCTCCGGGACAGGGGTCCAGCCCCAGCATTTT.

Comment on this clone: Different DNA sequences within this sample yield the same CDR3. V usage is TRBV6-5 and J usage is TRBJ2-1, with D possibly being TRBD2 (5 bases). V was shortened by 0 bases and J by 1 base, with 10 bases between the two germline ends. The V gene's germline CDR1 is MNHEY and CDR2 SVGAGI. The CDR3 extends over 16 amino acids. CDR3 bases: TGTGCCAGCAGTTACTCGCTAGCAGGTTCCTACAATGAGCAGTTCTTC. It codes for CASSYSLAGSYNEQFF.

The chain is built from TRBV7-3 and TRBJ2-7; D may be TRBD1 (5 bases). V gave up 6 bases and J gave up 7 bases, with 16 bases separating them. Germline CDR1 and CDR2: SGHTA and FQGTGA. The CDR3 contains 13 residues. This CDR3 is CASSRAPGREQYF. The CDR3 DNA sequence: TGTGCCAGCAGTCGGGCGCCAGGGCGAGAGCAGTACTTC.

CDR3 amino acids: CASSLQVYEQYF. In DNA form, the CDR3 reads TGTGCCAGCAGTCTCCAGGTCTACGAGCAGTACTTC. The genes are TRBV2 and TRBJ2-7; D remains ambiguous. Germline CDR1 reads SNHLY; CDR2 reads FYNNEI. This CDR3 has 12 amino acids. The ends were cut back, 5 bases at V and 3 bases at J, with 8 bases in the middle.

This clone showed up just a few times. The chain couples TRBV5-6 to TRBJ1-1, with a weak D call TRBD1 (5 bases). The V end lost 3 bases, the J end lost 7 bases, and 10 bases lay between the germline ends. The CDR3 loop spans 12 amino acids. Looked up from germline, CDR1 is SGHDT and CDR2 is YYEEEE. This CDR3 reads CASSWVGGEAFF. The CDR3 region has the DNA TGTGCCAGCAGCTGGGTCGGGGGTGAAGCTTTCTTT.